The following is a T cell receptor beta chain sequence with its context. From germline, CDR1 is SGHTA and CDR2 FQGNSA. The CDR3 covers 14 residues. The germline V and J ends were trimmed by 5 bases and 2 bases, with 13 bases remaining between them. This entry is derived from a study of blood T cell repertoires in COVID-19. Clones were sequenced by immunoSEQ multiplex PCR, and TCRdb holds only the in-frame ones, with some missing. The sample has about 210,000 clones; about 88% are singletons. This clonotype was obtained from a woman in her 40s with acute or convalescent COVID-19. The chain couples TRBV7-2 to TRBJ2-7; TRBD2 is a possible D gene (6 bases). Material for sequencing was peripheral blood. This CDR3 is CASSRNGGPYEQYV. The DNA of the CDR3 is TGTGCCAGCAGCCGGAACGGGGGTCCCTACGAGCAGTACGTC.